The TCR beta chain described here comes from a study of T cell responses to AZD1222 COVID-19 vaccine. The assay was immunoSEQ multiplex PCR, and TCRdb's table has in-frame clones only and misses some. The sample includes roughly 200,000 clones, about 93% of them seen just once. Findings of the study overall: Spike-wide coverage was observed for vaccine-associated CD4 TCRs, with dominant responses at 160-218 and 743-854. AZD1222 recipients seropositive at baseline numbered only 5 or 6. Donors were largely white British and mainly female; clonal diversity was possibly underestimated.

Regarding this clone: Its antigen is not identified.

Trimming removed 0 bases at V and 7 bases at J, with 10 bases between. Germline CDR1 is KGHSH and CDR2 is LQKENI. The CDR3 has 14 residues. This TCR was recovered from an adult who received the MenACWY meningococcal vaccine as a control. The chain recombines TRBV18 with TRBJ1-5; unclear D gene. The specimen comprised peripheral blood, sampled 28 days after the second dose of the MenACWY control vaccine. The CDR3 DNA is TGTGCCAGCTCACCACCCGGGGTGGGACAGCCCCAGCATTTT. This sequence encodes CASSPPGVGQPQHF.